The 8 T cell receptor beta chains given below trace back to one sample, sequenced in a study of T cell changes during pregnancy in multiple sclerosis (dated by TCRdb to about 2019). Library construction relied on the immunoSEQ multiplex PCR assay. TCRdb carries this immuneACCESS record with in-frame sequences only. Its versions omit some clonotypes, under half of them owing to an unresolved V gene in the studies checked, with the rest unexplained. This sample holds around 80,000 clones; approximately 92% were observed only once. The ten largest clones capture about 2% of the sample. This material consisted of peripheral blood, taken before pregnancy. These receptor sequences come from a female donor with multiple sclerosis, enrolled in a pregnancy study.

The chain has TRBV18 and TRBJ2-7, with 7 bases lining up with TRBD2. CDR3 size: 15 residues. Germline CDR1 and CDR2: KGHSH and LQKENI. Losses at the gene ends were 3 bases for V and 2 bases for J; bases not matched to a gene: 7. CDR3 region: CASSPSSGTPYEQYF. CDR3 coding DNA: TGTGCCAGCTCACCCTCTAGCGGAACTCCCTACGAGCAGTACTTC.

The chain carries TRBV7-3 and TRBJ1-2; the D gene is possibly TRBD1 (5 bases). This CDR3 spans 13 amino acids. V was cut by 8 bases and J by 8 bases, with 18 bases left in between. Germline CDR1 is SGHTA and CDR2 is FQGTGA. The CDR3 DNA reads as TGTGCCAGCCGTCGGGGGTTGGAGGGGGGCTACACCTTC. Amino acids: CASRRGLEGGYTF.

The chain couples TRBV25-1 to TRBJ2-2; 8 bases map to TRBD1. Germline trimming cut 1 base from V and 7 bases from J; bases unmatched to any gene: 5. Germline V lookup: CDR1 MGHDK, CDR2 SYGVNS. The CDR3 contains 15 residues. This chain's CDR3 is CASSESGTGGGELFF. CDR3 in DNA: TGTGCCAGCAGTGAATCCGGGACAGGAGGCGGGGAGCTGTTTTTT.

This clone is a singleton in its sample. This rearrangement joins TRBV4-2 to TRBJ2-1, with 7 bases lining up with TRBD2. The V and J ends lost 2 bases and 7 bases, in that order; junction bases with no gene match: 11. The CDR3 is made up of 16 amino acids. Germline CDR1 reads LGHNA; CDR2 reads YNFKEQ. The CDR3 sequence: CASSQPTREFQNEQFF. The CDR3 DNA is TGTGCCAGCAGCCAACCTACGCGGGAGTTTCAAAATGAGCAGTTCTTC.

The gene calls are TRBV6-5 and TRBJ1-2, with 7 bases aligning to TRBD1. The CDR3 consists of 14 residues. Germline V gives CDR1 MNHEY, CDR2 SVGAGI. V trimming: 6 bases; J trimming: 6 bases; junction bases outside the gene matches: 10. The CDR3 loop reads CASRISGQADGYTF. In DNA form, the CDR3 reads TGTGCCAGCAGAATCTCTGGACAGGCGGATGGCTACACCTTC.

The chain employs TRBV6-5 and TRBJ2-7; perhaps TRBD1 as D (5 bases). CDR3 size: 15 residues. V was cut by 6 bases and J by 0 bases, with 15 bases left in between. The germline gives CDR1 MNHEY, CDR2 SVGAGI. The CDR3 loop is CASRKKGWSSYEQYF. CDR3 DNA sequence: TGTGCCAGCAGAAAGAAGGGGTGGAGCTCCTACGAGCAGTACTTC.

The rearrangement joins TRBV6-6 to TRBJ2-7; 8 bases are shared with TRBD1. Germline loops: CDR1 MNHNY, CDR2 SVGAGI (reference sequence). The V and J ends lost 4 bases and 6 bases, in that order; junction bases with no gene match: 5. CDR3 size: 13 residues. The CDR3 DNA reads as TGTGCCAGCAGTTGGACAGGGTACGTCGAGCAGTACTTC. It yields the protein CASSWTGYVEQYF.

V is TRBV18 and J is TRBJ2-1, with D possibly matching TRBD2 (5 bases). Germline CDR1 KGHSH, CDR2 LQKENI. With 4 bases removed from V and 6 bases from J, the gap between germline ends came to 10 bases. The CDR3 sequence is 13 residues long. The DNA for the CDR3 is TGTGCCAGCTCACACCCCGGAGGCAATGAGCAGTTCTTC. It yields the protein CASSHPGGNEQFF. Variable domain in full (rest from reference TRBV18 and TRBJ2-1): NAGVMQNPRHLVRRRGQEARLRCSPMKGHSHVYWYRQLPEEGLKFMVYLQKENIIDESGMPKERFSAEFPKEGPSILRIQQVVRGDSAAYFCASSHPGGNEQFFGPGTRLTVL.